These 18 T cell receptor beta chains were all obtained from the same sample, sequenced in a study of response to subunit inactivated influenza vaccine. MiXCR, run by TCRdb on the RT-PCR reads, gives a single entry per CDR3 protein. The sample contains over 800,000 distinct CDR3 sequences, about 20% of which appear only once. The specimen was PBMCs from blood, collected about 5 days after vaccination. The receptor source for this set is a man in his fifties or sixties who received an inactivated influenza vaccine.

This clonotype was seen many times. The V call is TRBV12-3 or TRBV12-4, the J call TRBJ2-2; TRBD1 is a possible D gene (5 bases). The CDR3 spans 13 residues. V lost 3 bases, J lost 4 bases, and 6 bases lay in between. CDR3 amino acids: CASSLQGTGELFF. The CDR3 bases are TGTGCCAGCAGTTTGCAGGGCACCGGGGAGCTGTTTTTT.

This rearrangement joins TRBV4-3 to TRBJ2-1; the D gene could be TRBD1 or TRBD2 (5 bases each). V lost 3 bases, J lost 3 bases, and 12 bases lay in between. The CDR3 sequence is 15 residues long. Germline values: CDR1 LGHNA, CDR2 YSLEER. The CDR3 DNA reads as TGCGCCAGCAGCCACGAGGGGAGAGGCTACAATGAGCAGTTCTTC. This gives the protein CASSHEGRGYNEQFF.

This clonotype appeared a few times. Its ends do not fully match the called genes, so a read error is possible. The rearrangement links TRBV7-7 to TRBJ2-5; 13 bases map to TRBD2. CDR3 size: 16 residues. CDR1 SSHAT and CDR2 FNYEAQ come from the germline V gene (reference sequence). CDR3 amino acids: CASSKGGLAGSETQYF. The CDR3 bases are TGTGCTAGCAGCAAAGGGGGACTAGCGGGGTCGGAGACCCAGTACTTC.

The chain joins TRBV6-2 or TRBV6-3 to TRBJ1-2; D is uncertain. Deletions cut 8 bases from V and 4 bases from J, with 14 bases between. The CDR3 loop spans 13 amino acids. Germline V gene sequence: CDR1 MNHEY, CDR2 SVGEGT. CDR3 sequence (DNA): TGTGCCAGCTGCTTAATCGTAGGCTATGGCTACACCTTC. Translation: CASCLIVGYGYTF.

This chain joins TRBV6-5 and TRBJ1-4, with D uncertain. Trimming shortened V by 2 bases and J by 6 bases, and 7 bases separated the two germline ends. The germline V gene encodes CDR1 MNHEY and CDR2 SVGAGI. The CDR3 runs to 13 residues. The CDR3 DNA reads TGTGCCAGCAGTTACGGCGGAGATGAAAAACTGTTTTTT. Protein: CASSYGGDEKLFF.

The rearrangement uses TRBV5-1 and TRBJ2-7, with no clear D. V lost 4 bases to trimming and J lost 1 base, with 12 bases between them. Germline V gene data show CDR1 as SGHRS and CDR2 as YFSETQ. The CDR3 runs to 14 residues. CDR3 sequence (DNA): TGCGCCAGCAGCCCGGACCCACCTTCCTACGAGCAGTACTTC. This sequence encodes CASSPDPPSYEQYF.

This clonotype was counted between two and nine times. The J gene is TRBJ1-1, the V gene TRBV20-1, with D possibly being TRBD1 (5 bases). V lost 3 bases and J lost 0, with 8 bases in between. This CDR3 spans 13 amino acids. CDR1 and CDR2 from the germline V gene are DFQATT and SNEGSKA (reference sequence). CDR3 sequence (DNA): TGCAGTGCTAGTAAGGGGCTGAACACTGAAGCTTTCTTT. Its protein is CSASKGLNTEAFF.

V gene TRBV7-6 combines with J gene TRBJ2-3, with 10 bases that match TRBD2. Germline V lookup: CDR1 SGHVS, CDR2 FNYEAQ. V lost 1 base and J lost 5; bases outside the gene matches: 9. CDR3 size: 17 residues. This CDR3 is CASSLGARAGGEDTQYF. CDR3 sequence (DNA): TGTGCCAGCAGCTTAGGAGCTCGAGCGGGGGGGGAAGATACGCAGTATTTT. Together with reference TRBV7-6 and TRBJ2-3, the CDR3 gives the full variable domain: GAGVSQSPRYKVTKRGQDVALRCDPISGHVSLYWYRQALGQGPEFLTYFNYEAQQDKSGLPNDRFSAERPEGSISTLTIQRTEQRDSAMYRCASSLGARAGGEDTQYFGPGTRLTVL.

The rearrangement joins TRBV12-3 or TRBV12-4 to TRBJ1-2, with D perhaps matching TRBD1 (6 bases). This CDR3 has 14 amino acids. V lost 6 bases and J 4 bases, leaving 15 bases between the germline ends. Here the CDR3 DNA reads TGTGCCAGCAGCTTGTCGTCGACAGGCTATGGCTACACCTTC. It translates to CASSLSSTGYGYTF.

The chain uses TRBV28 and TRBJ2-7; TRBD1 might be the D (5 bases). The germline V gene encodes CDR1 MDHEN and CDR2 SYDVKM. CDR3 length: 15 residues. V was pared by 1 base and J by 0 bases, with 10 bases between. CDR3 in DNA: TGTGCCAGCAGTTTATCGACAGTGAGCTCCTACGAGCAGTACTTC. It encodes CASSLSTVSSYEQYF.

The gene calls are TRBV28 and TRBJ2-1, with TRBD1 matching 8 bases. The junction had 11 bases not matched to a gene; V was cut back by 6 bases and J by 13 bases. The CDR3 runs to 13 residues. CDR1 and CDR2 (germline): MDHEN, SYDVKM. The CDR3 nucleotides are TGTGCCAGCAGGGCCGGGACAGGATTGGGTCAGTTCTTC. This translates into CASRAGTGLGQFF.

V gene TRBV24-1 combines with J gene TRBJ2-2; 9 bases are shared with TRBD1. This CDR3 comprises 19 residues. Germline lookup yields CDR1 KGHDR and CDR2 SFDVKD. The J segment lost 4 bases and the V segment lost 9 bases, leaving 20 bases of the junction unmatched. The DNA of the CDR3 is TGTGCCACCCCACGTCCCCAGGACAGGGGACCTCGGGGCACCGGGGAGCTGTTTTTT. Its translation: CATPRPQDRGPRGTGELFF.

This chain connects TRBV12-3 or TRBV12-4 to TRBJ2-5; 8 bases agree with TRBD2. This CDR3 region has 16 residues. V shed 7 bases, J shed 5 bases, and the junction held 15 bases outside the gene matches. The CDR3 coding sequence is TGTGCCAGCACCCTTAATGGGGGACTAGTTCGTGAGACCCAGTACTTC. This gives the protein CASTLNGGLVRETQYF.

The V gene is TRBV27, the J gene TRBJ1-2; no firm D call. The CDR3 spans 10 residues. Germline V lookup: CDR1 MNHEY, CDR2 SMNVEV (reference sequence). V gave up 8 bases and J gave up 4 bases, with 5 bases separating them. Here the CDR3 reads CASPSYGYTF. CDR3 bases: TGTGCCAGCCCGTCCTATGGCTACACCTTC.

This clonotype was found a few times. The V call is TRBV29-1, the J call TRBJ2-3; 13 bases are a match to TRBD2. V lost 7 bases, J lost 1 base, and 2 bases stayed unmatched. The CDR3 sequence is 14 residues long. CDR1 is SQVTM and CDR2 is ANQGSEA in the germline V gene. CDR3 sequence: CSGGTSGGTDTQYF. The CDR3 region has the DNA TGCAGCGGCGGGACTAGCGGGGGCACAGATACGCAGTATTTT.

At least ten counts were recorded for this clonotype. The chain uses TRBV7-3 and TRBJ2-1; D unresolved. The V gene lost 2 bases and the J gene lost 0 bases, with 8 bases spanning the gap. Germline assignment: CDR1 SGHTA and CDR2 FQGTGA. This CDR3 has 15 residues. For the CDR3, the DNA is TGTGCCAGCAGCTTAGGTGTCAACTCCTACAATGAGCAGTTCTTC. Protein product: CASSLGVNSYNEQFF.

This clonotype was detected a few times. The chain has TRBV7-3 and TRBJ2-2; 7 bases line up with TRBD1. The CDR3 covers 15 residues. Germline lookup yields CDR1 SGHTA and CDR2 FQGTGA. With 2 bases clipped from V and 6 bases from J, the junction kept 6 bases outside the gene matches. The CDR3 spells CASSLSPTGAGELFF. As DNA, the CDR3 is TGTGCCAGCAGCTTATCTCCCACAGGGGCCGGGGAGCTGTTTTTT.

This clonotype was counted only a few times. The chain uses TRBV20-1 and TRBJ1-2; D might be TRBD1 (5 bases). The CDR3 is 14 residues long. V dropped 6 bases and J dropped 7 bases, with 21 bases sitting between them. The germline CDR1 and CDR2 sequences are DFQATT and SNEGSKA (reference sequence). The CDR3 nucleotides are TGCAGTGCGAGTCCGGGGTTTGATGGGGGTGGCTACACCTTC. Amino acid sequence: CSASPGFDGGGYTF.